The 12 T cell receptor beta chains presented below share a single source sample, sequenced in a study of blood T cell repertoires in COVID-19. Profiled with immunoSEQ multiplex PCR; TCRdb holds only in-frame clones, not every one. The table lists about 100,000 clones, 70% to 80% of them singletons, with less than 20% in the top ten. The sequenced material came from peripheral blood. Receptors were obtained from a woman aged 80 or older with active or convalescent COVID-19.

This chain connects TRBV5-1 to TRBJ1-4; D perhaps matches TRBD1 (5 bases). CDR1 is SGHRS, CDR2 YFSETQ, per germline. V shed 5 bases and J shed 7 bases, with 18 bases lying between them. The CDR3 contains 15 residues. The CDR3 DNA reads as TGCGCCAGCAGTAAGACAGTCGGAAGCGCTGAAAAACTGTTTTTT. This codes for CASSKTVGSAEKLFF.

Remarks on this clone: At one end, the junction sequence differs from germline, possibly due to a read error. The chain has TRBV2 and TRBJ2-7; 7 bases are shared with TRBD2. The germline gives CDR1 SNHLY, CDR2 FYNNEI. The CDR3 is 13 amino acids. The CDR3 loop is CASGEGGTYEQYF. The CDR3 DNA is TGTGCCAGCGGTGAGGGAGGGACCTACGAGCAGTACTTC.

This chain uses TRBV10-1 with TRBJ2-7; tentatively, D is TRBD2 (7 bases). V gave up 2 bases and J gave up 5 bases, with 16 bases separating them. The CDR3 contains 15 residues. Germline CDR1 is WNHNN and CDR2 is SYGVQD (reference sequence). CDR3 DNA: TGCGCCAGCAGTGAGAGGAGGGGGGGATTTGACGAGCAGTACTTC. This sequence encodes CASSERRGGFDEQYF.

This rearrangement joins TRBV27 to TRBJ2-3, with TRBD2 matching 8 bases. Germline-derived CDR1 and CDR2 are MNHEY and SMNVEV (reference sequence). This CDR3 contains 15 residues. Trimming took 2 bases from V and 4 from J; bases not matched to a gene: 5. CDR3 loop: CASSLNGRAPDTQYF. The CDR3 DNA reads TGTGCCAGCAGTTTAAACGGGAGGGCCCCAGATACGCAGTATTTT.

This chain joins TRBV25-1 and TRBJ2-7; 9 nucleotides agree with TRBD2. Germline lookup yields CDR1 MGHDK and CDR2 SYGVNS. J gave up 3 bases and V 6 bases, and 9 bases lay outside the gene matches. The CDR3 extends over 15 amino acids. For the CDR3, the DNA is TGTGCCAGCAGCCCGATGACTAGCGGCTTCTACGAGCAGTACTTC. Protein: CASSPMTSGFYEQYF.

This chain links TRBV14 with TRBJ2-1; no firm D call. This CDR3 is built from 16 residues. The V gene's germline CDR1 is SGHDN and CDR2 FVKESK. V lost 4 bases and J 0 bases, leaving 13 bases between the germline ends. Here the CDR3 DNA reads TGTGCCAGCAGCCCCCTTGGCACAAGCTCCTACAATGAGCAGTTCTTC. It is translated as CASSPLGTSSYNEQFF.

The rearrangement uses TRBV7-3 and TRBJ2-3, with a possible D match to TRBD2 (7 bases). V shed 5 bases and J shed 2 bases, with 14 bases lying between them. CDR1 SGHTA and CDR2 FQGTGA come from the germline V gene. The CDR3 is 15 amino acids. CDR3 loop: CASSKGGRSTDTQYF. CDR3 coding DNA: TGTGCCAGCAGCAAGGGGGGGCGTTCCACAGATACGCAGTATTTT.

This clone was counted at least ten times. The CDR3 sequence: CATSRQQGYSNQPQHF. CDR3 DNA: TGTGCCACCAGCAGGCAACAGGGCTATAGCAATCAGCCCCAGCATTTT. This rearrangement joins TRBV15 to TRBJ1-5; TRBD1 is a possible D gene (6 bases). V gave up 3 bases and J gave up 0 bases, with 12 bases separating them. This CDR3 has 16 amino acids. Germline V gives CDR1 LNHNV, CDR2 YYDKDF (reference sequence).

DNA of the CDR3: TGTGCCAGCAGCCGGGACAAAAACTACGAGCAGTACTTC. This encodes CASSRDKNYEQYF. The rearrangement uses TRBV7-3 and TRBJ2-7; D perhaps matches TRBD1 (6 bases). The CDR3 totals 13 residues. CDR1 is SGHTA and CDR2 is FQGTGA in the germline V gene. V gave up 5 bases and J gave up 3 bases, with 11 bases separating them. Variable domain in full (rest from reference TRBV7-3 and TRBJ2-7): GAGVSQTPSNKVTEKGKYVELRCDPISGHTALYWYRQSLGQGPEFLIYFQGTGAADDSGLPNDRFFAVRPEGSVSTLKIQRTERGDSAVYLCASSRDKNYEQYFGPGTRLTVT.

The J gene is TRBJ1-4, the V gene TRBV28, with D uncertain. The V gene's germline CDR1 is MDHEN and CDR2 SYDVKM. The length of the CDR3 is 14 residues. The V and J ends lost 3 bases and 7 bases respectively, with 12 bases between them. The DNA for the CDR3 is TGTGCCAGCAGTTTGGGAGGGAGGAGTGAAAAACTGTTTTTT. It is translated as CASSLGGRSEKLFF.

CDR3 in DNA: TGTGCCACCAGCGGTCGGGGGGCCAACGTCCTGACTTTC. Its translation is CATSGRGANVLTF. The chain has TRBV15 and TRBJ2-6; D unclear. This CDR3 contains 13 residues. V gave up 5 bases and J gave up 4 bases, with 6 bases separating them. The germline V gene encodes CDR1 LNHNV and CDR2 YYDKDF (reference sequence).

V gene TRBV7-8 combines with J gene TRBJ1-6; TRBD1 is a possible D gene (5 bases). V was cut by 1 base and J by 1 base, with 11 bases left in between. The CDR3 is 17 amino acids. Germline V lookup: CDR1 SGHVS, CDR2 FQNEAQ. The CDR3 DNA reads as TGTGCCAGCAGCTTAGGGGGTAGGGGATCCTATAATTCACCCCTCCACTTT. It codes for CASSLGGRGSYNSPLHF.